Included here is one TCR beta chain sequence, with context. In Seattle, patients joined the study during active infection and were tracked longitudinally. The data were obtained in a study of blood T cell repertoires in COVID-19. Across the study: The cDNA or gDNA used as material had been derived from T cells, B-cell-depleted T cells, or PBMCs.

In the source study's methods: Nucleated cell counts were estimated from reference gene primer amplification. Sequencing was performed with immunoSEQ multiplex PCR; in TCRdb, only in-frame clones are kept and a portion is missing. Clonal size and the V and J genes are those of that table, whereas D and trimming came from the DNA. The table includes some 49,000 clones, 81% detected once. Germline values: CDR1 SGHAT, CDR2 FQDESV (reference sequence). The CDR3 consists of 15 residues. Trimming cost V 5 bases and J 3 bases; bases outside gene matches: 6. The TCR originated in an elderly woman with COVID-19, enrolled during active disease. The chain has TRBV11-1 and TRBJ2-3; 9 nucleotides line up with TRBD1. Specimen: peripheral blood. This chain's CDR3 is CASSNRDRVTDTQYF. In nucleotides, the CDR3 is TGTGCCAGCAGCAACCGGGACAGGGTTACAGATACGCAGTATTTT.